This entry lists 24 T cell receptor beta chains sequenced from one sample in a study of blood T cells in healthy people across ages (dated by TCRdb to between 2015 and 2016). The library was prepared using 5' RACE. The instrument given in TCRdb is Illumina HiSeq 2500. A second roughly 6 to 11 cycle PCR used a sample-barcoded 5' primer and a J-beta primer mix. TCRdb cleaned the public reads at Q25 with fastp, built clones with MiXCR and kept in-frame beta chains. Each CDR3 protein gets just one entry, which takes the most common genes and DNA from the rows behind it. The sample contains 550,000 to 800,000 distinct CDR3 sequences, around 21% of them found a single time. Jointly, the top ten make up 3.6% of the sample. Sequenced: blood. Receptors originate from a man aged 70-80 years in good health.

Only a few counts were recorded for this clonotype. This chain's CDR3 is CASRSSGRGTYEQYF. CDR3 bases: TGTGCCAGCAGAAGTAGCGGGAGGGGTACGTACGAGCAGTACTTC. V usage is TRBV12-3 or TRBV12-4 and J usage is TRBJ2-5, with 11 bases matching TRBD2. The assigned J gene may be wrong: the sequence end matches TRBJ2-7 better. This CDR3 spans 15 amino acids.

This clonotype was counted ten times or more. The rearrangement links TRBV28 to TRBJ2-7; D could derive from TRBD1 or TRBD2 (6 bases each). Trimming took 3 bases from V and 0 from J, leaving 12 bases between them. In germline, CDR1 is MDHEN, CDR2 SYDVKM. This CDR3 contains 15 residues. CDR3 nucleotide sequence: TGTGCCAGCAGTTTTGGGGGGCCGTCCTCCTACGAGCAGTACTTC. Amino acid sequence: CASSFGGPSSYEQYF.

The chain recombines TRBV20-1 with TRBJ2-5; 12 bases are shared with TRBD2. The DNA matches TRBJ2-7 better at its end, which makes the J call doubtful. CDR1 DFQATT and CDR2 SNEGSKA come from the germline V gene (reference sequence). The CDR3 covers 18 residues. CDR3 DNA: TGCAGTGCTAGAGCGTTATGGGCTAGCGGGGGGGAAATGGGCGAGCAGTACTTC. It translates to CSARALWASGGEMGEQYF.

This clonotype was counted between two and nine times. V gene TRBV7-3 combines with J gene TRBJ2-1, with a possible D match to TRBD2 (5 bases). Germline V gives CDR1 SGHTA, CDR2 FQGTGA. The CDR3 is 15 amino acids. Trimming took 5 bases from V and 7 from J, leaving 18 bases between them. As DNA, the CDR3 is TGTGCCAGCAGCCCACTTCGGGCGGGTCAAAATGAGCAGTTCTTC. Residues: CASSPLRAGQNEQFF. The entire variable domain, with the rest obtained from reference TRBV7-3 and TRBJ2-1, is as follows: GAGVSQTPSNKVTEKGKYVELRCDPISGHTALYWYRQSLGQGPEFLIYFQGTGAADDSGLPNDRFFAVRPEGSVSTLKIQRTERGDSAVYLCASSPLRAGQNEQFFGPGTRLTVL.

There are a few counts of this clonotype. A much larger clone lies one base from this, so it may be a read error. This rearrangement joins TRBV12-3 or TRBV12-4 to TRBJ2-5; 9 positions match TRBD2. The CDR3 is made up of 14 amino acids. The CDR3 nucleotides read TGTGCCATCAGTTTGCTAGCGGGAAGGGGGGAGCAGTACTTC. The encoded protein is CAISLLAGRGEQYF.

CDR3 amino acids: CASSQDDSGVYEQYF. Written as DNA, the CDR3 is TGCGCCAGCAGCCAAGATGATTCTGGGGTCTACGAGCAGTACTTC. J is TRBJ2-5 and V is TRBV4-1; D is undetermined. TRBJ2-7 explains the end of the DNA better; the J call may be wrong. The CDR3 is made up of 15 amino acids. The V gene's germline CDR1 is MGHRA and CDR2 YSYEKL.

The chain links TRBV7-2 to TRBJ2-5; possibly TRBD2 for D (7 bases). The last part of the DNA fits TRBJ2-7 better; the J call may be wrong. The CDR3 spans 15 residues. CDR1 is SGHTA, CDR2 FQGNSA, per germline. CDR3 amino acids: CASRAGRGLAYEQYF. The DNA for the CDR3 is TGTGCCAGCAGAGCAGGGCGGGGGCTGGCCTACGAGCAGTACTTC.

The V gene is TRBV3-1, the J gene TRBJ2-7, with D possibly matching TRBD2 (7 bases). Per the germline V gene, CDR1 is LGHDT and CDR2 is YNNKEL (reference sequence). The CDR3 runs to 16 residues. V was shortened by 0 bases and J by 3 bases, with 15 bases between the two germline ends. DNA of the CDR3: TGTGCCAGCAGCCAAGATTCGGGGGGCCTCTACTACGAGCAGTACTTC. This encodes CASSQDSGGLYYEQYF.

This chain links TRBV3-1 with TRBJ2-2; 12 nucleotides align to TRBD2. The CDR3 extends over 16 amino acids. CDR1 and CDR2 (germline): LGHDT, YNNKEL (reference sequence). The junction had 8 bases not matched to a gene; V was cut back by 6 bases and J by 6 bases. CDR3 region: CASRRLAGVRPGELFF. CDR3 DNA: TGTGCCAGCAGACGACTAGCGGGAGTGAGGCCCGGGGAGCTGTTTTTT. The whole variable domain, filled in from reference TRBV3-1 and TRBJ2-2, reads DTAVSQTPKYLVTQMGNDKSIKCEQNLGHDTMYWYKQDSKKFLKIMFSYNNKELIINETVPNRFSPKSPDKAHLNLHINSLELGDSAVYFCASRRLAGVRPGELFFGEGSRLTVL.

The V gene is TRBV2, the J gene TRBJ2-5, with 7 bases lining up with TRBD1. Looked up from germline, CDR1 is SNHLY and CDR2 is FYNNEI. CDR3 size: 15 residues. Trimming took 6 bases from V and 2 from J; bases not matched to a gene: 9. The CDR3 nucleotides read TGTGCCAGCAGCAAGAACCGGGACAGACAAGAGACCCAGTACTTC. It yields the protein CASSKNRDRQETQYF.

This clonotype was seen a handful of times. This chain joins TRBV10-3 and TRBJ2-5; the D is unclear. The J call could be wrong; TRBJ2-7 is a better fit for the DNA end. Germline V gene sequence: CDR1 ENHRY, CDR2 SYGVKD. The CDR3 contains 14 residues. CDR3 sequence (DNA): TGTGCCATCAGTAAGGACGCGACGAACTACGAGCAGTACTTC. Protein sequence: CAISKDATNYEQYF.

J is TRBJ2-3 and V is TRBV4-3; 8 bases are a match to TRBD2. V shed 0 bases, J shed 0 bases, and the junction held 8 bases outside the gene matches. Germline assignment: CDR1 LGHNA and CDR2 YSLEER. There are 18 residues in the CDR3. CDR3 loop: CASSQEPLAAASTDTQYF. CDR3 nucleotides: TGCGCCAGCAGCCAAGAACCACTAGCGGCCGCAAGCACAGATACGCAGTATTTT.

This clonotype was counted a single time. As the CDR3 is not closed by the conserved phenylalanine or tryptophan, this likely results from a read error. The gene calls are TRBV12-3 or TRBV12-4 and TRBJ2-3; no definite D call. CDR3 length equals 15 residues. Trimming cost V 1 base and J 3 bases, with 11 bases left between them. CDR3 amino acids: CASSLGRVRTDTQYS. CDR3 bases: TGTGCCAGCAGTTTAGGCAGAGTGAGAACAGATACGCAGTATTCT.

The chain links TRBV11-2 to TRBJ1-4; D is unclear. V shed 1 base and J shed 3 bases, with 12 bases lying between them. Per germline, CDR1 SGHAT and CDR2 FQNNGV. The CDR3 loop spans 16 amino acids. As DNA, the CDR3 is TGTGCCAGCAGCTTAGTGGCATACTATCCTAATGAAAAACTGTTTTTT. Its protein product is CASSLVAYYPNEKLFF.

The chain carries TRBV29-1 and TRBJ1-4, with D unclear. The CDR3 has 13 residues. CDR1 is SQVTM and CDR2 is ANQGSEA in the germline V gene. The V end was cut by 7 bases, the J end by 3 bases, with 12 bases between. CDR3 nucleotides: TGCAGCGGGAAGGACGCCTCTAATGAAAAACTGTTTTTT. Protein: CSGKDASNEKLFF.

This clonotype was seen more than once but under ten times. The chain links TRBV29-1 to TRBJ2-5; D call uncertain. CDR3 length: 10 amino acids. Germline-derived CDR1 and CDR2 are SQVTM and ANQGSEA. The V end lost 4 bases, the J end lost 10 bases, and 10 bases lay between the germline ends. CDR3 in amino acids: CSVAAVDQYF. CDR3 nucleotides: TGCAGCGTTGCCGCGGTTGACCAGTACTTC.

This chain's CDR3 is CASSSQGYRTF. CDR3 DNA sequence: TGTGCCAGCAGCTCCCAGGGTTATAGGACTTTC. This chain joins TRBV7-9 and TRBJ2-6, with D tentatively TRBD1 (5 bases). The CDR3 extends over 11 amino acids. CDR1 and CDR2 (germline): SEHNR, FQNEAQ (reference sequence). The germline V and J ends were trimmed by 4 bases and 18 bases, with 13 bases remaining between them. Filled out from reference TRBV7-9 and TRBJ2-6, the complete variable domain reads DTGVSQNPRHKITKRGQNVTFRCDPISEHNRLYWYRQTLGQGPEFLTYFQNEAQLEKSRLLSDRFSAERPKGSFSTLEIQRTEQGDSAMYLCASSSQGYRTFGAGSRLTVL.

Only a few counts were recorded for this clonotype. The V call is TRBV7-9, the J call TRBJ2-5, with D possibly being TRBD1 (5 bases). Germline CDR1 SEHNR, CDR2 FQNEAQ (reference sequence). The CDR3 extends over 17 amino acids. With 2 bases removed from V and 0 bases from J, the gap between germline ends came to 16 bases. CDR3 protein: CASSLRGAGRYQETQYF. CDR3 coding DNA: TGTGCCAGCAGCTTAAGGGGTGCAGGAAGGTACCAAGAGACCCAGTACTTC.

The V and J genes are TRBV5-6 and TRBJ2-1, with TRBD2 as a possible D gene (5 bases). CDR3 length equals 15 residues. Trimming took off 0 bases at V and 6 bases at J, with 13 bases between the two ends. The germline V gene has CDR1 SGHDT and CDR2 YYEEEE. CDR3: CASSLGGSNINEQFF. The CDR3 DNA follows: TGTGCCAGCAGCTTGGGAGGGAGTAATATCAATGAGCAGTTCTTC.

The chain recombines TRBV12-3 or TRBV12-4 with TRBJ2-2; 11 bases match TRBD2. CDR3 length equals 15 residues. After removal of 6 bases from V and 7 bases from J, the junction contained 7 bases not matched to a gene. For the CDR3, the DNA is TGTGCCAGCAGACGACTAGCGGGAAGTGGCGGGGAGCTGTTTTTT. Amino acid sequence: CASRRLAGSGGELFF.

This clonotype has a single count. This chain joins TRBV5-1 and TRBJ2-5; 9 bases align to TRBD2. The DNA end lines up better with TRBJ2-1; the J call may be wrong. The CDR3 has 15 amino acids. Germline V lookup: CDR1 SGHRS, CDR2 YFSETQ. The CDR3 here is CASSLVSGRGYEQFF. The CDR3, as DNA: TGCGCCAGCAGCTTGGTTAGCGGGAGAGGGTATGAGCAGTTCTTC.

This clonotype was counted a few times. The chain uses TRBV2 and TRBJ1-5, with 7 bases aligning to TRBD1. The germline V gene encodes CDR1 SNHLY and CDR2 FYNNEI. The CDR3 length is 14 residues. V gave up 5 bases and J gave up 3 bases; unmatched junction bases: 4. The CDR3 spells CASSSDRVNQPQHF. The CDR3 bases are TGTGCCAGCAGTTCAGACAGGGTCAATCAGCCCCAGCATTTT.

This clonotype was detected ten times or more. DNA for the CDR3: TGTGCCAGCAGAGTGACAGCAGGACAAGAGACCCAGTACTTC. Amino acids: CASRVTAGQETQYF. V is TRBV2 and J is TRBJ2-5, with D perhaps matching TRBD1 (5 bases). V lost 6 bases and J 2 bases, leaving 13 bases between the germline ends. The CDR3 sequence is 14 residues long. Germline CDR1 reads SNHLY; CDR2 reads FYNNEI.

The rearrangement uses TRBV3-1 and TRBJ2-1; tentatively, D is TRBD2 (6 bases). Germline V gene lookup returns CDR1 LGHDT and CDR2 YNNKEL (reference sequence). V lost 4 bases, J lost 7 bases, and 14 bases lay in between. The CDR3 length is 14 residues. The CDR3 protein is CASSRRDSGNEQFF. CDR3 nucleotide sequence: TGTGCCAGCAGCCGTAGGGACTCCGGGAATGAGCAGTTCTTC.